A single sample is the source of the 3 T cell receptor beta chains below, sequenced in a study of vaccination effects on CD4 cells after COVID-19. The antigens for these receptors are not known. The assay was immunoSEQ multiplex PCR, and TCRdb's table has in-frame clones only and misses some. The sample has about 65,000 clones, roughly four fifths seen once. Antigen-specific CD4+ T cells were expanded with viral peptide pools in the ViraFEST assay before sequencing. Following an approximately 9-day culture, CD4+ T cells were purified. The vaccine recipients had no prior SARS-CoV-2 infection, with negative nucleocapsid antibodies. Sequenced here: CD4+ T cells from PBMCs cultured with HCoV-NL63 spike peptides, sampled before COVID-19 vaccination. The receptor source for this set is a human donor who received a COVID-19 vaccine.

The chain uses TRBV2 and TRBJ1-4; D remains ambiguous. Germline V gives CDR1 SNHLY, CDR2 FYNNEI. V was clipped by 4 bases and J by 11 bases, with 8 bases between them. This CDR3 is 11 amino acids long. The DNA of the CDR3 is TGTGCCAGCAGTGGGAACCAGAAACTGTTTTTT. Amino acid sequence: CASSGNQKLFF.

The chain combines TRBV2 with TRBJ2-2; D ambiguous. Germline V gene sequence: CDR1 SNHLY, CDR2 FYNNEI. This CDR3 is built from 14 residues. V lost 5 bases to trimming and J lost 0 bases, with 7 bases between them. The CDR3 reads CASSPKTNTGELFF. As DNA, the CDR3 is TGTGCCAGCAGTCCTAAGACGAACACCGGGGAGCTGTTTTTT. Variable domain in full (rest from reference TRBV2 and TRBJ2-2): EPEVTQTPSHQVTQMGQEVILRCVPISNHLYFYWYRQILGQKVEFLVSFYNNEISEKSEIFDDQFSVERPDGSNFTLKIRSTKLEDSAMYFCASSPKTNTGELFFGEGSRLTVL.

The chain links TRBV5-1 to TRBJ1-6; tentatively, D is TRBD1 (6 bases). CDR3 length: 16 amino acids. Germline CDR1 and CDR2: SGHRS and YFSETQ. Trimming pared 4 bases from V and 3 bases from J, leaving 14 bases between. CDR3 loop: CASSSVDRRYNSPLHF. CDR3 DNA: TGCGCCAGCAGCAGTGTCGACAGGCGCTATAATTCACCCCTCCACTTT.